This record concerns one TCR beta chain sequence. It is unclear where the CDR3 begins or ends on the DNA, so no DNA is shown, and the CDR3 is as TCRdb lists it. Study processing details: Reference gene primer amplification gave estimated nucleated cell counts. Sequenced by immunoSEQ multiplex PCR; TCRdb stores in-frame clones only, minus some. V and J calls plus clone size are reproduced from that table; the DNA served to infer D and trimming. The sample consists of 300,000 to 450,000 clones, around 87% of them appearing once. These data belong to a study of blood T cell repertoires in COVID-19. Study context: Researchers got acute and convalescent COVID-19 samples from the United States, Italy and Spain.

Patients at the Seattle site were enrolled during active infection and followed longitudinally. Sequenced input: peripheral blood. The origin of this receptor is a woman aged 60-75 years with COVID-19, enrolled during active disease.

CDR3 loop: CASILGGNTGELFF. The gene calls are TRBV2 and TRBJ2-2; the table's D call, TRBD2, has no DNA check behind it. CDR1 is SNHLY and CDR2 is FYNNEI in the germline V gene. The CDR3 contains 14 residues when both ends are counted.